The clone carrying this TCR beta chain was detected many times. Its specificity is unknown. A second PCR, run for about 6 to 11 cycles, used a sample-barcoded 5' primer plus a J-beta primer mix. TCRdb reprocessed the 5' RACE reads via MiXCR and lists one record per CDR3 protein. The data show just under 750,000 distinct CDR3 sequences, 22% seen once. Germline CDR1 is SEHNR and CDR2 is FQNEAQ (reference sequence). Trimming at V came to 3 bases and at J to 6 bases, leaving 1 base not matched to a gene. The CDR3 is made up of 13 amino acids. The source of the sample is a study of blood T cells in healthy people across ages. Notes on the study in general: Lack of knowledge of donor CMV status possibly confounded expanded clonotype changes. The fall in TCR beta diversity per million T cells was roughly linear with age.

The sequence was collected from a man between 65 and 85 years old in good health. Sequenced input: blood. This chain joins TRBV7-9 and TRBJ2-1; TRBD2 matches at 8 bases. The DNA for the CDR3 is TGTGCCAGCAGCTTGACTAGCGCCAATGAGCAGTTCTTC. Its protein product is CASSLTSANEQFF.